This T cell receptor (beta chain) was sequenced in a study of CD8+CD57+ T cells in acquired aplastic anemia. On the study more broadly: On average, sorted CD4+ and CD8+ cells gave around 3 ug of DNA. CD4+ reads averaged about 11 million in healthy donors. Findings of the study overall: Approximately 27 CD8+ CDR3 sequences occurred in both the patients and the controls.

Comments on this clonotype: Its antigen is unknown. The junction differs from germline at one of its ends, possibly a read error.

TCR beta VDJ and CDR3 profiling used genomic DNA as template. TCRdb independently ran MiXCR on the reads; one entry per CDR3 protein. This sample has 400,000 to 500,000 distinct CDR3 sequences, with approximately 70% found just once. CDR1 and CDR2 from the germline V gene are SGHKS and YYEKEE (reference sequence). This CDR3 region has 13 residues. The receptor's source is a human donor in good health, serving as a control. The material sequenced was sorted CD4+, CD8+, or CD8+CD57+ T cells (not recorded which) from PBMCs. J is TRBJ1-1 and V is TRBV5-5; weak D call: TRBD1 (6 bases). The CDR3 spells CASSSGANTEAFF. In DNA, the CDR3 is TGCGCCAGTTCCTCAGGGGCCAACACTGAAGCTTTCTTT.